The 28 T cell receptor beta chains given below trace back to one sample, sequenced in a study of blood T cell repertoires in COVID-19. Profiled with immunoSEQ multiplex PCR; TCRdb holds only in-frame clones, not every one. This sample carries under 250,000 clones, about 80% of them seen once, and the ten largest clones take approximately 9.1%. Sequencing was done on a sample of peripheral blood. Every receptor here comes from a man older than 75 with acute or convalescent COVID-19.

This clone was seen more than once but under ten times. This chain uses TRBV6-1 with TRBJ1-2; TRBD1 matches 7 bases. Germline CDR1 is MNHNS and CDR2 is SASEGT. V gave up 2 bases and J gave up 2 bases; unmatched junction bases: 2. The length of the CDR3 is 14 residues. Written as DNA, the CDR3 is TGTGCCAGCAGTGAACCCAGGGGGAACTATGGCTACACCTTC. It yields the protein CASSEPRGNYGYTF.

The chain carries TRBV5-4 and TRBJ1-1, with 10 bases identical to TRBD1. The V gene's germline CDR1 is SGHNT and CDR2 YYREEE (reference sequence). The CDR3 runs to 13 residues. V was clipped by 4 bases and J by 7 bases; unmatched bases: 4. The CDR3: CASSPGQGSEAFF. Written as DNA, the CDR3 is TGTGCCAGCAGCCCGGGACAGGGGAGTGAAGCTTTCTTT. Variable domain in full (rest from reference TRBV5-4 and TRBJ1-1): ETGVTQSPTHLIKTRGQQVTLRCSSQSGHNTVSWYQQALGQGPQFIFQYYREEENGRGNFPPRFSGLQFPNYSSELNVNALELDDSALYLCASSPGQGSEAFFGQGTRLTVV.

The V and J genes are TRBV7-2 and TRBJ1-1, with D hard to call. In germline, CDR1 is SGHTA, CDR2 FQGNSA. Trimming stripped 5 bases from V and 4 bases from J, with 17 bases between. The CDR3 extends over 15 amino acids. CDR3 DNA: TGTGCCAGCAGCCCTCGGTGGGGAGGAGGCACTGAAGCTTTCTTT. Amino acids: CASSPRWGGGTEAFF. Supplemented by reference TRBV7-2 and TRBJ1-1, the full variable domain reads GAGVSQSPSNKVTEKGKDVELRCDPISGHTALYWYRQSLGQGLEFLIYFQGNSAPDKSGLPSDRFSAERTGGSVSTLTIQRTQQEDSAVYLCASSPRWGGGTEAFFGQGTRLTVV.

The chain recombines TRBV6-5 with TRBJ1-2; the match to TRBD1 covers 8 bases. This CDR3 region has 13 residues. Trimming took 8 bases from V and 7 from J; bases not matched to a gene: 9. Germline V gene lookup returns CDR1 MNHEY and CDR2 SVGAGI. This CDR3 is CASSRQGAGGYTF. The CDR3 bases are TGTGCCAGCTCGCGGCAGGGGGCAGGTGGCTACACCTTC.

V usage is TRBV7-2 and J usage is TRBJ1-6, with a weak D call TRBD1 (6 bases). The CDR3 loop spans 15 amino acids. Germline CDR1 is SGHTA and CDR2 is FQGNSA. The V gene lost 4 bases and the J gene lost 10 bases, with 17 bases spanning the gap. CDR3 loop: CASSSYRVLNSPLHF. The CDR3 DNA sequence: TGTGCCAGCAGCTCGTACAGGGTATTGAACTCACCCCTCCACTTT.

The chain is built from TRBV6-6 and TRBJ1-3; D remains unclear. The CDR3 runs 16 residues. The V end lost 8 bases, the J end lost 0 bases, and 17 bases lay between the germline ends. From germline, CDR1 is MNHNY and CDR2 SVGAGI (reference sequence). DNA for the CDR3: TGTGCCAGCGTCCTGGGGATTACTAGCTCTGGAAACACCATATATTTT. Translating it yields CASVLGITSSGNTIYF.

The chain combines TRBV24-1 with TRBJ2-1; 10 bases agree with TRBD2. Losses at the gene ends were 2 bases for V and 7 bases for J; bases not matched to a gene: 7. The CDR3 runs 16 residues. Per the germline V gene, CDR1 is KGHDR and CDR2 is SFDVKD. The CDR3 protein is CATSDSVAGGWNEQFF. The CDR3 bases are TGTGCCACCAGTGATTCCGTAGCGGGAGGATGGAATGAGCAGTTCTTC.

The chain combines TRBV2 with TRBJ2-7, with 8 bases aligning to TRBD1. The germline gives CDR1 SNHLY, CDR2 FYNNEI. The CDR3 is 15 amino acids. V gave up 4 bases and J gave up 12 bases; unmatched junction bases: 17. This CDR3 is CASSANRGEISEGYF. Written as DNA, the CDR3 is TGTGCCAGCAGTGCCAACAGGGGGGAGATAAGCGAGGGGTACTTC.

J is TRBJ2-7 and V is TRBV2; D possibly corresponds to TRBD1 (5 bases). V was trimmed by 3 bases and J by 0 bases, leaving 9 bases between them. The CDR3 spans 14 residues. CDR1 and CDR2 (germline): SNHLY, FYNNEI. This CDR3 reads CASSEDILSYEQYF. The CDR3 coding sequence is TGTGCCAGCAGTGAGGACATCCTCTCCTACGAGCAGTACTTC. The variable domain in full, completed from reference TRBV2 and TRBJ2-7, reads EPEVTQTPSHQVTQMGQEVILRCVPISNHLYFYWYRQILGQKVEFLVSFYNNEISEKSEIFDDQFSVERPDGSNFTLKIRSTKLEDSAMYFCASSEDILSYEQYFGPGTRLTVT.

The chain joins TRBV9 to TRBJ2-6; D gene unclear. There are 15 residues in the CDR3. V lost 0 bases and J lost 1, with 5 bases in between. Looked up from germline, CDR1 is SGDLS and CDR2 is YYNGEE. CDR3 bases: TGTGCCAGCAGCGTAGTACTATCTGGGGCCAACGTCCTGACTTTC. This sequence encodes CASSVVLSGANVLTF.

This clone was seen a few times. Other DNA sequences within the sample encode an identical CDR3. This chain connects TRBV5-1 to TRBJ1-1; no reliable D call. The CDR3 covers 14 residues. Trimming took off 0 bases at V and 2 bases at J, with 8 bases between the two ends. Germline loops: CDR1 SGHRS, CDR2 YFSETQ. As DNA, the CDR3 is TGCGCCAGCAGCTTGGGACACCTAAACACTGAAGCTTTCTTT. Translating gives CASSLGHLNTEAFF.

The chain uses TRBV19 and TRBJ2-3; 8 positions agree with TRBD2. Germline CDR1 LNHDA, CDR2 SQIVND (reference sequence). This CDR3 comprises 14 residues. J lost 1 base, V lost 6 bases, and 3 bases had no gene match. CDR3 bases: TGTGCCAGTAGGCCGGGAGGGCGCACAGATACGCAGTATTTT. Translating it yields CASRPGGRTDTQYF.

The V call is TRBV21-1, the J call TRBJ2-2; no DNA check was done on the table's D call, TRBD1. TRBV21-1 is shown as a pseudogene. The CDR3 has 15 residues. The DNA for the CDR3 is TGTGCCAGCAGCAAAGTTCCAGTTAACACCGGGGAGCTGTTTTTT. Amino acids: CASSKVPVNTGELFF.

CDR3 coding DNA: TGTGCCAGTATCAACAGGGGAGGAGGTAATCAGCCCCAGCATTTT. This gives the protein CASINRGGGNQPQHF. The chain carries TRBV19 and TRBJ1-5, with TRBD1 matching over 7 bases. The CDR3 is made up of 15 amino acids. V shed 7 bases and J 4 bases; nucleotides not matched to a gene: 10. The germline V gene encodes CDR1 LNHDA and CDR2 SQIVND (reference sequence).

The chain carries TRBV24-1 and TRBJ2-3, with a tentative D call TRBD2 (5 bases). The CDR3 loop spans 16 amino acids. Germline CDR1 reads KGHDR; CDR2 reads SFDVKD. The V gene lost 1 base and the J gene lost 3 bases, with 13 bases spanning the gap. The CDR3 DNA reads as TGTGCCACCAGTGATTTAAGAGGGAGAGGGACAGATACGCAGTATTTT. This sequence encodes CATSDLRGRGTDTQYF.

This clone was counted only a few times. This rearrangement joins TRBV6-6 to TRBJ1-3; no reliable D call. V shed 2 bases and J shed 6 bases, with 8 bases lying between them. Germline CDR1 is MNHNY and CDR2 is SVGAGI (reference sequence). The length of the CDR3 is 13 residues. The chain's CDR3 is CASSYLRENTIYF. In nucleotides, the CDR3 is TGTGCCAGCAGTTACCTGAGGGAAAACACCATATATTTT.

The J gene is TRBJ1-5, the V gene TRBV19; weak D call: TRBD1 (5 bases). The CDR3 has 15 residues. Trimming removed 3 bases from V and 3 bases from J, with 12 bases in between. Germline values: CDR1 LNHDA, CDR2 SQIVND (reference sequence). CDR3 amino acids: CASSIGQGNNQPQHF. CDR3 bases: TGTGCCAGTAGTATCGGGCAGGGTAACAATCAGCCCCAGCATTTT.

This chain uses TRBV7-3 with TRBJ2-1, with TRBD2 matching over 12 bases. CDR3 length: 15 amino acids. CDR1 and CDR2 (germline): SGHTA, FQGTGA. Trimming at V came to 3 bases and at J to 6 bases, leaving 3 bases not matched to a gene. The CDR3 reads CASSLGLAGINEQFF. CDR3 DNA: TGTGCCAGCAGCTTGGGACTAGCGGGTATCAATGAGCAGTTCTTC.

V usage is TRBV27 and J usage is TRBJ2-5, with 9 bases lining up with TRBD2. Per germline, CDR1 MNHEY and CDR2 SMNVEV (reference sequence). The CDR3 runs 16 residues. Trimming at V came to 9 bases and at J to 3 bases, leaving 14 bases not matched to a gene. CDR3 bases: TGTGCCAGAGGCTACAGGTCCGGCGGGAGGGAAGAGACCCAGTACTTC. This sequence encodes CARGYRSGGREETQYF.

This chain links TRBV7-7 with TRBJ2-3; TRBD2 matches 13 bases. V was clipped by 5 bases and J by 3 bases; unmatched bases: 5. CDR1 is SSHAT and CDR2 is FNYEAQ in the germline V gene (reference sequence). CDR3 length: 16 amino acids. The DNA for the CDR3 is TGTGCCAGCAGCCCGGGACTAGCGGGGAGGACAGATACGCAGTATTTT. This sequence encodes CASSPGLAGRTDTQYF. Complete variable domain (other parts from reference TRBV7-7 and TRBJ2-3): GAGVSQSPRYKVTKRGQDVTLRCDPISSHATLYWYQQALGQGPEFLTYFNYEAQPDKSGLPSDRFSAERPEGSISTLTIQRTEQRDSAMYRCASSPGLAGRTDTQYFGPGTRLTVL.

The rearrangement joins TRBV11-3 to TRBJ2-3; 12 bases line up with TRBD2. Germline CDR1 reads SGHNT; CDR2 reads YENEEA. This CDR3 has 17 amino acids. The V segment lost 5 bases and the J segment 4 bases; nucleotides outside the gene matches: 10. CDR3 sequence: CASSPHRLAGVSDTQYF. Here the CDR3 DNA reads TGTGCCAGCAGCCCACACCGACTAGCGGGGGTTTCAGATACGCAGTATTTT.

V gene TRBV28 combines with J gene TRBJ2-1; 7 bases align to TRBD2. Trimming removed 4 bases from V and 1 base from J; junction bases left unmatched: 4. This CDR3 comprises 15 residues. Germline V gene sequence: CDR1 MDHEN, CDR2 SYDVKM. The CDR3 nucleotides read TGTGCCAGCAGTTCTCGGGACTATTCCTACAATGAGCAGTTCTTC. Protein: CASSSRDYSYNEQFF. The full variable domain, in which reference TRBV28 and TRBJ2-1 provide the parts outside the CDR3, is DVKVTQSSRYLVKRTGEKVFLECVQDMDHENMFWYRQDPGLGLRLIYFSYDVKMKEKGDIPEGYSVSREKKERFSLILESASTNQTSMYLCASSSRDYSYNEQFFGPGTRLTVL.

This chain uses TRBV12-3 or TRBV12-4 with TRBJ2-5; the match to TRBD1 covers 9 bases. V shed 9 bases and J 1 base; nucleotides not matched to a gene: 3. CDR3 length: 13 residues. In DNA, the CDR3 is TGTGCCAGTAGGACAGGGGCCCAAGAGACCCAGTACTTC. It codes for CASRTGAQETQYF.

The genes are TRBV5-1 and TRBJ2-7, with 10 bases identical to TRBD2. The CDR3 has 16 residues. The germline V gene has CDR1 SGHRS and CDR2 YFSETQ. J lost 0 bases, V lost 4 bases, and 7 bases had no gene match. The CDR3 DNA is TGCGCCAGCAGCCCCACTAGCGGGGCAAGCTCCTACGAGCAGTACTTC. Translating gives CASSPTSGASSYEQYF.

The CDR3 nucleotides are TGTGCCAGCAGCTTACAACAGCTGGGTAACGGTGAGCAGTTCTTC. Protein: CASSLQQLGNGEQFF. V gene TRBV7-9 combines with J gene TRBJ2-1; no clear D gene. The germline V and J ends were trimmed by 2 bases and 9 bases, with 17 bases remaining between them. Germline V gene lookup returns CDR1 SEHNR and CDR2 FQNEAQ (reference sequence). The CDR3 runs to 15 residues.

The rearrangement links TRBV12-3 or TRBV12-4 to TRBJ1-1, with 7 bases matching TRBD1. This CDR3 comprises 13 residues. The V and J ends lost 6 bases and 3 bases, in that order; junction bases with no gene match: 4. The CDR3: CASRRGGYTEAFF. Here the CDR3 DNA reads TGTGCCAGCAGACGAGGGGGCTACACTGAAGCTTTCTTT.

The CDR3: CASSRDSTTNEKLFF. CDR3 nucleotides: TGTGCCAGCTCCCGGGACAGCACCACTAATGAAAAACTGTTTTTT. The chain uses TRBV18 and TRBJ1-4; 7 positions match TRBD1. Germline V lookup: CDR1 KGHSH, CDR2 LQKENI. CDR3 length: 15 residues. J was trimmed by 2 bases and V by 6 bases; bases with no gene match: 6.

The chain has TRBV28 and TRBJ1-1; D is uncertain. Looked up from germline, CDR1 is MDHEN and CDR2 is SYDVKM. Deletions cut 1 base from V and 3 bases from J, with 9 bases between. This CDR3 spans 14 amino acids. The DNA of the CDR3 is TGTGCCAGCAGTTTATTCCCTCAGGACACTGAAGCTTTCTTT. Its translation: CASSLFPQDTEAFF.